This is a list of T cell receptor beta chains from one sample in a study of T cells after yellow fever vaccination. Each CDR3 protein gets one entry after TCRdb re-called the 5' RACE reads with MiXCR. The sample carries under 300,000 distinct CDR3 sequences, approximately 12% recorded once. The sample was CD4+ T cells sorted from PBMCs, taken 45 days after the yellow fever booster vaccination. These receptors came from a young man who received the YFV17D yellow fever vaccine. Each CDR3 is given with its conserved first and last residue. The D gene is left open where the match is weak. A clone size is listed for some rows: how often the clone was seen (once, few, many), or a class if it is expanded.

TRBJ2-7	few	NA	TRBV3-1	TGTGCCAGCAGCCAAGCCCCCCGACAGACGGACGGCGAGCAGTACTTC	CASSQAPRQTDGEQYF
TRBJ1-5	few	NA	TRBV7-2	TGTGCCAGCAGCCAGGGACGGAACAATCAGCCCCAGCATTTT	CASSQGRNNQPQHF
TRBJ2-5	many	NA	TRBV10-3	TGTGCCGTCTCTAGCGTCCAAGAGACCCAGTACTTC	CAVSSVQETQYF
TRBJ2-1	NA	TRBD1	TRBV7-8	TGTGCCAGCACCTCTACCGGGACAGGGGGCATCGATGAGCAGTTCTTC	CASTSTGTGGIDEQFF
TRBJ2-1	NA	TRBD2	TRBV29-1	TGCAGCGCCTACGGAAAGGGAGGGTCCCACAATGAGCAGTTCTTC	CSAYGKGGSHNEQFF
TRBJ2-7	NA	TRBD2	TRBV20-1	TGCAGTGCTAGAGTCGCGGGAGCACCAAACGAGCAGTACTTC	CSARVAGAPNEQYF
TRBJ2-5	few	TRBD2	TRBV3-1	TGTGCCAGCAGCTCTGGACTAGCGGGAGATGTGACCCAGTACTTC	CASSSGLAGDVTQYF
TRBJ2-1	NA	NA	TRBV5-1	TGCGCCAGCAGCTTCCCTGGTCAGACTTACAATGAGCAGTTCTTC	CASSFPGQTYNEQFF
TRBJ2-2	NA	TRBD1	TRBV12-5	TGTGCTAGTGTTCCAGGGACAGTGTCCGGGGAGCTGTTTTTT	CASVPGTVSGELFF
TRBJ1-1	many	NA	TRBV20-1	TGCAGTGCTATGCGGTTATCGAACACTGAAGCTTTCTTT	CSAMRLSNTEAFF
TRBJ2-5	NA	NA	TRBV20-1	TGCAGTGCTCCCCAAGGGTCCGTTCGGACTCTACAAGAGACCCAGTACTTC	CSAPQGSVRTLQETQYF
TRBJ2-7	NA	TRBD2	TRBV10-3	TGTGCCTCCTCAGCGGGAAAAGAAGTCGAGCAGTACTTC	CASSAGKEVEQYF
TRBJ2-1	NA	NA	TRBV9	TGTGCCAGCAGCAGGTCCGGGACCCTCAATGAGCAGTTCTTC	CASSRSGTLNEQFF
TRBJ1-3	few	NA	TRBV20-1	TGCAGTGCCCCAGGAGCAGGAAACACCATATATTTT	CSAPGAGNTIYF
TRBJ2-7	few	TRBD2	TRBV4-3	TGCGCCAGCAGCCAAGTAGAGACTAGCTCATTCGAGCAGTACTTC	CASSQVETSSFEQYF
TRBJ2-7	few	TRBD1	TRBV14	TGTGCCAGCAGTCGAAGACAGGGGTACTACGAGCAGTACTTC	CASSRRQGYYEQYF
TRBJ2-1	few	TRBD2	TRBV20-1	TGCAGTGCCCGGACTAGCGGGAGGGGTGAGCAGTTCTTC	CSARTSGRGEQFF
TRBJ2-1	NA	NA	TRBV12-3/TRBV12-4	TGTGCCAGCAGAATTAGCGGCAATGAGCAGTTCTTC	CASRISGNEQFF
TRBJ1-1	NA	TRBD1	TRBV7-9	TGTGCCAGCAGCGTTACGGGGGACAGTGTGAAGGCTTTCTTT	CASSVTGDSVKAFF
TRBJ1-5	once	NA	TRBV29-1	TGCAGCGTCGCGGTTCCAAATCAGCCCCAGCATTTT	CSVAVPNQPQHF
TRBJ1-1	few	NA	TRBV3-1	TGTGCCAGCAGCCAAGAGCTACGGGGGTCTGAAGCTTTCTTT	CASSQELRGSEAFF
TRBJ2-3	many	TRBD2	TRBV20-1	TGCAGTGCCTTAGCGGGAGCGGGCACAGATACGCAGTATTTT	CSALAGAGTDTQYF
TRBJ2-2	NA	TRBD1	TRBV5-1	TGCGCCAGCAGCGTATCCGGGACAGCGAACACCGGGGAGCTGTTTTTT	CASSVSGTANTGELFF
TRBJ2-1	NA	NA	TRBV7-2	TGTGCCAGCAGCTTACGGCATAGCAATGAGCAGTTCTTC	CASSLRHSNEQFF
TRBJ2-1	few	TRBD2	TRBV19	TGTGCCAGTAGTTGGACTAGCGGGGTTCCTTACAATGAGCAGTTCTTC	CASSWTSGVPYNEQFF
TRBJ2-7	NA	NA	TRBV28	TGTGCCAGCAGTACCCGACGGAGCCCAACCTACGAGCAGTACTTC	CASSTRRSPTYEQYF
TRBJ2-2	NA	NA	TRBV6-4	TGTGCCAGCAGTTCTGAAAACACCGGGGAGCTGTTTTTT	CASSSENTGELFF
TRBJ2-7	NA	NA	TRBV24-1	TGTGCCACCAGGGGTCGGGGGGCGCGAGGCGACGAGCAGTACTTC	CATRGRGARGDEQYF
TRBJ2-7	few	TRBD1	TRBV5-1	TGCGCCAGCAGCTTGGTGTCAGGGGGAACCTACGAGCAGTACTTC	CASSLVSGGTYEQYF
TRBJ2-1	few	TRBD2	TRBV5-4	TGTGCCAGCAGGGAGGGACTAGCGGGAACGGATGAGCAGTTCTTC	CASREGLAGTDEQFF
TRBJ1-5	few	NA	TRBV5-1	TGCGCCAGCAGCTTGGAGGGGCTCAATCAGCCCCAGCATTTT	CASSLEGLNQPQHF
TRBJ2-1	NA	NA	TRBV5-1	TGCGCCAGCAGCTCTACCCCCATGACACGTACCACATTAAGCTCCTACAATGAGCAGTTCTTC	CASSSTPMTRTTLSSYNEQFF
TRBJ1-5	NA	TRBD1	TRBV5-1	TGCGCCAGCAGCACGGGACAGGGGAATCAGCCCCAGCATTTT	CASSTGQGNQPQHF
TRBJ2-2	NA	TRBD1	TRBV10-3	TGTGCCATCAGGACATCTGGGCGGGACAGGGGGAACACCGGGGAGCTGTTTTTT	CAIRTSGRDRGNTGELFF
TRBJ2-3	few	TRBD2	TRBV10-1	TGCGCCAGCAGTGTAGGACTAGCGGGGCCACAAGGTACGCAGTATTTT	CASSVGLAGPQGTQYF
TRBJ1-4	few	NA	TRBV20-1	TGCAGTGCTAGAGATCGGACACGGAATGAAAAACTGTTTTTT	CSARDRTRNEKLFF
TRBJ2-7	NA	TRBD2	TRBV4-3	TGCGCCAGCAGCCAACGGGGACTAGCGGGAGTGGTGTACTTC	CASSQRGLAGVVYF
TRBJ1-1	NA	NA	TRBV15	TGTGCCACCAGCAGGGACCGGAAGGGACTCACTGAAGCTTTCTTT	CATSRDRKGLTEAFF
TRBJ2-1	NA	TRBD2	TRBV6-1	TGTGCCAGCAGTGCCCCCGGGAGCGGGAGGACGAATGAGCAGTTCTTC	CASSAPGSGRTNEQFF
TRBJ2-7	many	TRBD2	TRBV5-1	TGCGCCAGCAGCCGGCGGGGGTCGGAGTATGAGCAGTACTTC	CASSRRGSEYEQYF
TRBJ2-1	few	TRBD2	TRBV27	TGTGCCAGCAGCAAACTTAGCGGGAGCTCCTACAATGAGCAGTTCTTC	CASSKLSGSSYNEQFF
TRBJ2-1	many	NA	TRBV20-1	TGCAGTGCTAGAGATTACCGAGGCAATGAGCAGTTCTTC	CSARDYRGNEQFF
TRBJ2-7	NA	NA	TRBV7-9	TGTGCCAGCAGCCCTCAGGGAGGCGGGAACGAGCAGTACTTC	CASSPQGGGNEQYF
TRBJ1-2	few	NA	TRBV7-2	TGTGCCAGCAGCTCAAAAGGAGGCTATGGCTACACCTTC	CASSSKGGYGYTF
TRBJ1-5	few	NA	TRBV5-1	TGCGCCAGCAGCTTGGGGGGAGTCCATCAGCCCCAGCATTTT	CASSLGGVHQPQHF